This TCR beta chain originates from a study of blood T cell repertoires in COVID-19. Profiling relied on immunoSEQ multiplex PCR, and the TCRdb table lists in-frame clones only, not all of them. The profile shows about 270,000 clones, around nine tenths of them singletons. The CDR3 covers 18 residues. Trimming pared 3 bases from V and 1 base from J, leaving 21 bases between. Germline CDR1 SGHAT, CDR2 FQNNGV. Sequenced input: peripheral blood. This chain uses TRBV11-2 with TRBJ1-1, with a possible D match to TRBD1 (5 bases). This TCR was recovered from a man aged 40-49 years with active or convalescent COVID-19. The chain's CDR3 is CASSFGTIIGGKNTEAFF. The DNA of the CDR3 is TGTGCCAGCAGCTTCGGGACTATAATAGGAGGGAAGAACACTGAAGCTTTCTTT.